This passage covers 16 T cell receptor beta chains from one sample sequenced in a study of CD8+ T cells in alopecia areata. The sequencing template was cDNA reverse transcribed from extracted RNA. Measured with immunoSEQ multiplex PCR; TCRdb has only the in-frame clones, and not every one. The sample holds 170,000 or so clones, roughly 60% seen once. Sequencing used CD4+ T cells sorted from blood, obtained at week 0. The source of these receptors is a human donor with alopecia areata.

In DNA form, the CDR3 reads TGTGCCAGCAGCTTGGTGGCAGGGGCGACTGAAGCTTTCTTT. Translation: CASSLVAGATEAFF. The rearrangement joins TRBV5-4 to TRBJ1-1, with D maybe TRBD1 (6 bases). V shed 0 bases and J shed 5 bases, with 11 bases lying between them. CDR3 length: 14 amino acids. Germline assignment: CDR1 SGHNT and CDR2 YYREEE (reference sequence).

This rearrangement joins TRBV5-6 to TRBJ1-2; D is unclear. Germline CDR1 and CDR2: SGHDT and YYEEEE. This CDR3 contains 16 residues. Deletions cut 5 bases from V and 8 bases from J, with 25 bases between. CDR3 sequence (DNA): TGTGCCAGCAGTATACCCGGGCCTACTATCATGGAGGGCTACACCTTC. Amino acid sequence: CASSIPGPTIMEGYTF. Filled out from reference TRBV5-6 and TRBJ1-2, the complete variable domain reads DAGVTQSPTHLIKTRGQQVTLRCSPKSGHDTVSWYQQALGQGPQFIFQYYEEEERQRGNFPDRFSGHQFPNYSSELNVNALLLGDSALYLCASSIPGPTIMEGYTFGSGTRLTVV.

The rearrangement joins TRBV20-1 to TRBJ1-4, with a possible D match to TRBD1 (5 bases). There are 11 residues in the CDR3. The V end was cut by 1 base, the J end by 8 bases, with 5 bases between. Germline CDR1 DFQATT, CDR2 SNEGSKA (reference sequence). CDR3 sequence reads: CSARGGEKLFF. Here the CDR3 DNA reads TGCAGTGCTAGAGGGGGGGAAAAACTGTTTTTT.

A few counts support this clone. The genes are TRBV5-1 and TRBJ1-4, with D unclear. The germline V and J ends were trimmed by 4 bases and 8 bases, with 15 bases remaining between them. The CDR3 is made up of 14 amino acids. The germline CDR1 and CDR2 sequences are SGHRS and YFSETQ. The CDR3 nucleotides are TGCGCCAGCAGCGACTCTAGCGGAGTCGAAAAACTGTTTTTT. It encodes CASSDSSGVEKLFF.

CDR3 in DNA: TGTGCCCTACAACCGACGGGCTATGGCTACACCTTC. Encoded protein: CALQPTGYGYTF. The V call is TRBV30, the J call TRBJ1-2; no reliable D call. The germline V and J ends were trimmed by 8 bases and 4 bases, with 14 bases remaining between them. Germline-derived CDR1 and CDR2 are GTSNPN and SVGIG (reference sequence). The CDR3 is made up of 12 amino acids.

This clone was recorded at least ten times. The chain has TRBV5-5 and TRBJ1-5; D uncertain. Per the germline V gene, CDR1 is SGHKS and CDR2 is YYEKEE (reference sequence). Trimming shortened V by 5 bases and J by 1 base, and 16 bases separated the two germline ends. The CDR3 totals 16 residues. The CDR3: CASSLGSGASNQPQHF. CDR3 bases: TGTGCCAGCAGTCTAGGATCGGGTGCCAGCAATCAGCCCCAGCATTTT.

This sequence joins TRBV30 and TRBJ2-2; D remains unclear. The V end lost 3 bases, the J end lost 3 bases, and 5 bases lay between the germline ends. CDR3 size: 12 residues. CDR1 GTSNPN and CDR2 SVGIG come from the germline V gene (reference sequence). The CDR3 sequence is CAWRGYTGELFF. The CDR3 bases are TGTGCCTGGAGGGGGTACACCGGGGAGCTGTTTTTT.

CDR3 sequence reads: CASLGAGSGSNSPLHF. As DNA, the CDR3 is TGTGCCAGTCTAGGGGCAGGTTCGGGCAGCAATTCACCCCTCCACTTT. The rearrangement joins TRBV2 to TRBJ1-6, with D possibly matching TRBD1 (5 bases). The CDR3 contains 16 residues. The germline CDR1 and CDR2 sequences are SNHLY and FYNNEI. Trimming stripped 9 bases from V and 7 bases from J, with 22 bases between.

CDR3 protein: CAWGVVSGNTIYF. DNA for the CDR3: TGTGCCTGGGGAGTCGTCTCTGGAAACACCATATATTTT. This sequence joins TRBV30 and TRBJ1-3; D ambiguous. V was clipped by 5 bases and J by 0 bases, with 8 bases between them. Germline V gene lookup returns CDR1 GTSNPN and CDR2 SVGIG (reference sequence). This CDR3 contains 13 residues.

For this clone: This specimen includes other DNA sequences encoding the same CDR3. The chain combines TRBV29-1 with TRBJ1-5; perhaps TRBD1 as D (5 bases). CDR1 is SQVTM, CDR2 ANQGSEA, per germline. This CDR3 has 13 amino acids. The V end lost 6 bases, the J end lost 5 bases, and 14 bases lay between the germline ends. In DNA, the CDR3 is TGCAGCGTACCCGGGACGGGGGATCAGCCCCAGCATTTT. Amino acids: CSVPGTGDQPQHF.

The chain has TRBV13 and TRBJ1-1; maybe TRBD1 (5 bases). Trimming shortened V by 5 bases and J by 1 base, and 11 bases separated the two germline ends. The CDR3 totals 14 residues. CDR1 and CDR2 from the germline V gene are PRHDT and FYEKMQ (reference sequence). CDR3 nucleotide sequence: TGTGCCAGCAGCCCCTGGGACTCGAACACTGAAGCTTTCTTT. Encoded protein: CASSPWDSNTEAFF.

V is TRBV15 and J is TRBJ2-7, with D perhaps given as TRBD1 or TRBD2 (7 bases each). This CDR3 region has 15 residues. The ends were cut back, 0 bases at V and 2 bases at J, with 11 bases in the middle. Per germline, CDR1 LNHNV and CDR2 YYDKDF (reference sequence). CDR3 protein: CATSRDQGGPYEQYF. CDR3 sequence (DNA): TGTGCCACCAGCAGAGATCAGGGGGGGCCCTACGAGCAGTACTTC.

The genes are TRBV30 and TRBJ2-5, with D unresolved. Per germline, CDR1 GTSNPN and CDR2 SVGIG (reference sequence). The CDR3 spans 14 residues. V lost 0 bases and J lost 0, with 8 bases in between. CDR3 amino acids: CAWSVSSNQETQYF. CDR3 nucleotide sequence: TGTGCCTGGAGTGTAAGTTCTAACCAAGAGACCCAGTACTTC.

The chain joins TRBV29-1 to TRBJ1-2; D unclear. CDR1 is SQVTM, CDR2 ANQGSEA, per germline. Between the trimmed V and J ends, which lost 0 bases and 4 bases, there was a span of 18 bases. The CDR3 is 16 amino acids. Here the CDR3 DNA reads TGCAGCGTTGAAGATCTTATAGTAACCTCACTCTATGGCTACACCTTC. This translates into CSVEDLIVTSLYGYTF.

This clone was observed a few times. The V gene is TRBV27, the J gene TRBJ2-7; the D is unclear. V dropped 0 bases and J dropped 3 bases, with 9 bases sitting between them. The CDR3 runs 14 residues. Germline V gives CDR1 MNHEY, CDR2 SMNVEV (reference sequence). CDR3 DNA sequence: TGTGCCAGCAGTTTATCGGGTTACGACTACGAGCAGTACTTC. This gives the protein CASSLSGYDYEQYF.

This clone was detected only a few times. The chain is built from TRBV2 and TRBJ2-7; D is undetermined. V was cut by 4 bases and J by 7 bases, with 11 bases left in between. CDR3 length: 12 residues. Looked up from germline, CDR1 is SNHLY and CDR2 is FYNNEI. The CDR3 region is CASSGETQEQYF. Here the CDR3 DNA reads TGTGCCAGCAGTGGCGAGACCCAAGAGCAGTACTTC.